This T cell receptor (beta chain) was sequenced in a study of T-cell reconstitution after alpha-beta-depleted transplantation in children. The CDR3 has 16 residues. The trim removed 3 bases at V and 4 bases at J, leaving 4 bases unmatched. CDR1 KGHDR and CDR2 SFDVKD come from the germline V gene. TCRbeta library construction was performed incorporating unique molecular identifiers. TCRdb called the PCR reads again in MiXCR, with one record for every CDR3 protein. The data show around 300,000 distinct CDR3 sequences, around 10% seen once. The TCR sequence derives from a boy younger than two with acute myeloid leukemia, due to receive a stem cell transplant. Here the sequenced sample was PBMCs, taken before TCRalphabeta/CD19-depleted stem cell transplant. This chain links TRBV24-1 with TRBJ2-1; TRBD2 matches 11 bases. As DNA, the CDR3 is TGTGCCACCAGTGATCAACTAGCGGGGGCTTACAATGAGCAGTTCTTC. It yields the protein CATSDQLAGAYNEQFF.